The rows below give T cell receptor beta chains drawn from one sample of a study of T cells in Graves' hyperthyroidism and ophthalmopathy. MiXCR was run by TCRdb on the multiplex PCR reads, yielding one entry per CDR3 protein. The repertoire holds approximately 370,000 distinct CDR3 sequences, with about 15% as singletons. Specimen: blood. The receptors shown here come from a woman aged 30 to 39 with Graves' hyperthyroidism. Both conserved end residues are part of each CDR3. A D gene is named only where the DNA matches it firmly. A clone size is listed for some rows: how often the clone was seen (once, few, many), or a class if it is expanded.

>TRBJ2-3|-|TRBD2|TRBV28
TGTGCCAGCAGTTTTAGCGGGGGGGCCACAGATACGCAGTATTTT
CASSFSGGATDTQYF
>TRBJ1-2|many|TRBD1|TRBV18
TGTGCCAGCGAAAAAGACAGGGAGTATGGCTACACCTTC
CASEKDREYGYTF
>TRBJ2-1|-|-|TRBV12-3/TRBV12-4
TGTGCCAGCAGCCCCCTAAGTTGGGCGGACAATGAGCAGTTCTTC
CASSPLSWADNEQFF
>TRBJ1-1|many|-|TRBV6-1
TGTGCCAGCAGTTTCGTAGGACAGCCCACTGAAGCTTTCTTT
CASSFVGQPTEAFF
>TRBJ2-3|few|-|TRBV7-9
TGTGCCAGCAGCTTGGCCCTCCCCAGCACAGATACGCAGTATTTT
CASSLALPSTDTQYF
>TRBJ2-2|many|TRBD1|TRBV11-2
TGTGCCAGCAGCGACAGGGTCACCGGGGAGCTGTTTTTT
CASSDRVTGELFF
>TRBJ2-1|many|TRBD2|TRBV7-8
TGTGCCAGCAGCTTGGTGGGAGGGTCAAACAATGAGCAGTTCTTC
CASSLVGGSNNEQFF
>TRBJ2-3|-|-|TRBV6-1
TGTGCCAGCAGTTTTTGGACAGGCACAGATACGCAGTATTTT
CASSFWTGTDTQYF
>TRBJ1-5|-|TRBD1|TRBV20-1
TGCAGTGCTGGGACAGGCCTTAGCAATCAGCCCCAGCATTTT
CSAGTGLSNQPQHF
>TRBJ2-7|few|TRBD2|TRBV4-1
TGCGCCAGCAGCCAGGGGGGCCGTCTTAGCGGGATCGACGAGCAGTACTTC
CASSQGGRLSGIDEQYF
>TRBJ1-4|-|TRBD1|TRBV11-2
TGTGCCAGCAGCTCCTTTGGACAGGGTGTTTTGGAAAAACTGTTTTTT
CASSSFGQGVLEKLFF
>TRBJ2-1|many|TRBD2|TRBV5-1
TGCGCCAGCAGCGTCCCGGGACTAGCGGGCAGGGGTGAGCAGTTCTTC
CASSVPGLAGRGEQFF
>TRBJ1-5|few|TRBD1|TRBV19
TGTGCCAGTAGGAGGACAGGGGAGGGTCAGCCCCAGCATTTT
CASRRTGEGQPQHF
>TRBJ1-1|-|-|TRBV3-1
TGTGCCAGCAGCTATGGAGGGTGGGGAAGTGAAGCTTTCTTT
CASSYGGWGSEAFF
>TRBJ2-1|many|TRBD1|TRBV7-2
TGTGCCAGCAGCTTAGCGCGGGCAGGGGGCTTCAATGAGCAGTTCTTC
CASSLARAGGFNEQFF
>TRBJ1-5|-|TRBD1|TRBV5-4
TGTGCCAGCAGCACTGGACAGGGCAATCAGCCCCAGCATTTT
CASSTGQGNQPQHF
>TRBJ2-5|many|-|TRBV18
TGTGCCAGCTCACCTCCGGTGGGAGCACGCGAGACCCAGTACTTC
CASSPPVGARETQYF
>TRBJ2-5|-|TRBD2|TRBV27
TGTGCCAGCACCCGGGGGGGGCAAGAGACCCAGTACTTC
CASTRGGQETQYF
>TRBJ1-5|many|-|TRBV28
TGTGCCAGCAGTTCCGAACTTCGGGGGCCGAATCAGCCCCAGCATTTT
CASSSELRGPNQPQHF
>TRBJ1-2|many|TRBD1|TRBV7-9
TGTGCCAGCAGCTTAGAATGGGACAGAGACCCTTATGGCTACACCTTC
CASSLEWDRDPYGYTF
>TRBJ2-7|many|-|TRBV29-1
TGCAGCGTTGGAGGCAGACCCTACGAGCAGTACTTC
CSVGGRPYEQYF
>TRBJ2-1|-|-|TRBV5-1
TGCGCCAGCAGCCGATGGACGGACACCTACAATGAGCAGTTCTTC
CASSRWTDTYNEQFF
>TRBJ1-1|-|-|TRBV3-1
TGTGCCAGCAGCCAATTCGGCACTGAAGCTTTCTTT
CASSQFGTEAFF
>TRBJ1-1|many|TRBD1|TRBV2
TGTGCCACCCACTTAGGGGGCGTAGACACTGAAGCTTTCTTT
CATHLGGVDTEAFF
>TRBJ1-2|few|-|TRBV28
TGTGCCAGCAGTTTAAGGGGTTGGACAGAGGATGGCTACACCTTC
CASSLRGWTEDGYTF
>TRBJ1-2|many|-|TRBV24-1
TGTGCCACCAGTGATCCCGACAGCCCCAACTATGGCTACACCTTC
CATSDPDSPNYGYTF